The sequence of this TCR beta chain was determined in a study of T cells in Graves' hyperthyroidism and ophthalmopathy. Background on the study: Peripheral blood was drawn at first diagnosis, prior to all treatment.

The investigators amplified TCR beta CDR3 regions from RNA transcripts. The study used the HTBI primer set for a first-round RT-PCR of the TCR CDR3. TCRdb fed the multiplex PCR reads into MiXCR, producing one record per CDR3 protein. The profile shows 300,000 to 450,000 distinct CDR3 sequences, approximately 15% of them singletons. The V gene's germline CDR1 is MGHRA and CDR2 YSYEKL. The CDR3 extends over 15 amino acids. Trimming pared 0 bases from V and 8 bases from J, leaving 14 bases between. A few counts support this clonotype. The TCR was taken from a woman under 40 with Graves' ophthalmopathy. V usage is TRBV4-1 and J usage is TRBJ2-1; D remains unclear. Sequencing was done on a sample of blood. CDR3 sequence reads: CASSQDVNTNYEQFF. As DNA, the CDR3 is TGCGCCAGCAGCCAAGATGTGAACACAAACTATGAGCAGTTCTTC.